One sample yielded the 28 T cell receptor beta chains listed below, sequenced in a study of cytomegalovirus exposure and HLA in healthy donors. PCR was performed using 60 Vbeta and 13 Jbeta primers. Profiling relied on immunoSEQ multiplex PCR, and the TCRdb table lists in-frame clones only, not all of them. This table has 200,000 or so clones, 82% appearing once. The sequencing input was PBMCs. These receptor sequences come from a boy aged 2 to 10 in good health and CMV-seronegative.

The V call is TRBV27, the J call TRBJ1-2; D remains unclear. The V end lost 3 bases, the J end lost 0 bases, and 8 bases lay between the germline ends. The length of the CDR3 is 14 residues. Germline CDR1 is MNHEY and CDR2 is SMNVEV (reference sequence). CDR3 residues: CASSFRGPNYGYTF. The CDR3, as DNA: TGTGCCAGCAGTTTCCGGGGTCCTAACTATGGCTACACCTTC.

The chain employs TRBV4-3 and TRBJ1-2, with TRBD1 as a possible D gene (6 bases). V lost 0 bases and J lost 4, with 15 bases in between. CDR3 length: 16 amino acids. Looked up from germline, CDR1 is LGHNA and CDR2 is YSLEER. The CDR3 nucleotides read TGCGCCAGCAGCCAAGAGGTCCGGGGGGCGCCCTATGGCTACACCTTC. Protein sequence: CASSQEVRGAPYGYTF.

The chain links TRBV9 to TRBJ2-1, with 8 nucleotides matching TRBD2. CDR1 and CDR2 from the germline V gene are SGDLS and YYNGEE. The CDR3 covers 15 residues. V shed 0 bases, J shed 4 bases, and the junction held 3 bases outside the gene matches. The CDR3 here is CASSVDGGGYNEQFF. The CDR3 DNA reads as TGTGCCAGCAGCGTAGACGGGGGGGGTTACAATGAGCAGTTCTTC. The full variable domain, rest sourced from reference TRBV9 and TRBJ2-1, is DSGVTQTPKHLITATGQRVTLRCSPRSGDLSVYWYQQSLDQGLQFLIQYYNGEERAKGNILERFSAQQFPDLHSELNLSSLELGDSALYFCASSVDGGGYNEQFFGPGTRLTVL.

The chain uses TRBV7-2 and TRBJ1-1; possibly TRBD1 for D (6 bases). The V end was cut by 5 bases, the J end by 0 bases, with 13 bases between. The CDR3 extends over 15 amino acids. The germline CDR1 and CDR2 sequences are SGHTA and FQGNSA. As DNA, the CDR3 is TGTGCCAGCAGCCCAGGGACAACCATGAACACTGAAGCTTTCTTT. This sequence encodes CASSPGTTMNTEAFF.

This chain connects TRBV11-2 to TRBJ2-5, with a tentative D call TRBD2 (5 bases). This CDR3 contains 14 residues. The V gene's germline CDR1 is SGHAT and CDR2 FQNNGV. V dropped 3 bases and J dropped 3 bases, with 11 bases sitting between them. CDR3 coding DNA: TGTGCCAGCAGCTTTAGCGTTAGGAAAGAGACCCAGTACTTC. Translation gives CASSFSVRKETQYF. The full variable domain, rest sourced from reference TRBV11-2 and TRBJ2-5, is EAGVAQSPRYKIIEKRQSVAFWCNPISGHATLYWYQQILGQGPKLLIQFQNNGVVDDSQLPKDRFSAERLKGVDSTLKIQPAKLEDSAVYLCASSFSVRKETQYFGPGTRLLVL.

The CDR3 loop reads CASSLATGQGSGYTF. In DNA form, the CDR3 reads TGTGCCAGCAGCTTAGCCACAGGACAGGGCTCTGGCTACACCTTC. This sequence joins TRBV11-1 and TRBJ1-2; the match to TRBD1 covers 8 bases. CDR1 SGHAT and CDR2 FQDESV come from the germline V gene (reference sequence). The CDR3 runs to 15 residues. V dropped 0 bases and J dropped 7; count of bases not matched to a gene: 7.

This chain joins TRBV11-3 and TRBJ2-7; 9 bases are a match to TRBD1. Germline CDR1 reads SGHNT; CDR2 reads YENEEA. Trimming took 4 bases from V and 3 from J; bases not matched to a gene: 10. CDR3 length equals 16 residues. The CDR3 coding sequence is TGTGCCAGCAGCTCTAAACCGGGACAGGGAAACTACGAGCAGTACTTC. Its translation is CASSSKPGQGNYEQYF.

This clone was seen just once. The chain carries TRBV7-8 and TRBJ2-5, with TRBD1 as a possible D gene (5 bases). V shed 4 bases and J shed 5 bases, with 11 bases lying between them. CDR3 size: 13 residues. Per the germline V gene, CDR1 is SGHVS and CDR2 is FQNEAQ. This CDR3 is CASSSRVIETQYF. As DNA, the CDR3 is TGTGCCAGCAGCTCCAGGGTGATCGAGACCCAGTACTTC.

The V gene is TRBV4-2, the J gene TRBJ2-6, with unresolved D. V was cut by 1 base and J by 1 base, with 11 bases left in between. Germline V CDR1 and CDR2: LGHNA, YNFKEQ. The CDR3 has 17 residues. CDR3 sequence reads: CASSQGYSPSGANVLTF. CDR3 nucleotides: TGTGCCAGCAGCCAAGGCTACAGTCCTTCTGGGGCCAACGTCCTGACTTTC.

Turning to this clone: Other DNA sequences from this sample encode an identical CDR3 as well. The chain recombines TRBV5-1 with TRBJ1-2; TRBD1 matches at 8 bases. The CDR3 runs to 16 residues. The V gene's germline CDR1 is SGHRS and CDR2 YFSETQ. V lost 4 bases, J lost 1 base, and 9 bases stayed unmatched. The CDR3, as DNA: TGCGCCAGCAGCCCTGGACAGGGACAGCGTAACTATGGCTACACCTTC. It yields the protein CASSPGQGQRNYGYTF.

The rearrangement links TRBV6-7 to TRBJ1-1; TRBD1 agrees at 10 bases. TRBV6-7 is designated an ORF whose function remains uncertain. The trim removed 1 base at V and 4 bases at J, leaving 3 bases unmatched. CDR3 length: 15 amino acids. CDR3 bases: TGTGCCAGCAGTTACTACGGGACAGGGGCCACTGAAGCTTTCTTT. Amino acid sequence: CASSYYGTGATEAFF.

This chain's CDR3 is CSVVGQMNTEAFF. CDR3 bases: TGCAGCGTTGTGGGGCAGATGAACACTGAAGCTTTCTTT. The chain recombines TRBV29-1 with TRBJ1-1; D is perhaps TRBD1 (5 bases). The CDR3 contains 13 residues. Per germline, CDR1 SQVTM and CDR2 ANQGSEA. Trimming left V 4 bases short and J 0 bases short, with 9 bases between.

The genes are TRBV9 and TRBJ2-2, with 8 bases that match TRBD2. The CDR3 length is 16 residues. Germline V gene sequence: CDR1 SGDLS, CDR2 YYNGEE. Trimming cost V 1 base and J 5 bases; bases outside gene matches: 7. CDR3 bases: TGTGCCAGCAGCGTATTCTCCGGGGGGGGAACCGGGGAGCTGTTTTTT. This translates into CASSVFSGGGTGELFF.

This sequence joins TRBV7-9 and TRBJ1-4, with a weak D call TRBD1 (6 bases). Germline CDR1 SEHNR, CDR2 FQNEAQ (reference sequence). V was shortened by 5 bases and J by 3 bases, with 10 bases between the two germline ends. CDR3 length equals 14 residues. CDR3 in amino acids: CASSPRQANEKLFF. In DNA form, the CDR3 reads TGTGCCAGCAGCCCCAGACAGGCTAATGAAAAACTGTTTTTT.

CDR3 sequence: CASSLRTSGGLNTDTQYF. The CDR3 nucleotides read TGTGCCAGCAGCCTTCGGACTAGCGGGGGCCTTAACACAGATACGCAGTATTTT. V and J are TRBV4-2 and TRBJ2-3, with TRBD2 matching 13 bases. CDR1 LGHNA and CDR2 YNFKEQ come from the germline V gene. This CDR3 spans 18 amino acids. With V trimmed by 4 bases and J by 2 bases, 9 bases remained unmatched.

The chain is built from TRBV19 and TRBJ1-3; 7 bases fit TRBD1. The junction had 5 bases not matched to a gene; V was cut back by 8 bases and J by 7 bases. This CDR3 is 12 amino acids long. Germline V gene lookup returns CDR1 LNHDA and CDR2 SQIVND (reference sequence). CDR3 coding DNA: TGTGCCAGTGGAACAGGGGAGAACACCATATATTTT. This gives the protein CASGTGENTIYF.

V usage is TRBV30 and J usage is TRBJ2-7; D may be TRBD1 (6 bases). The CDR3 totals 11 residues. Germline V gives CDR1 GTSNPN, CDR2 SVGIG (reference sequence). With 0 bases removed from V and 6 bases from J, the gap between germline ends came to 6 bases. The CDR3 is CAWSVGGEQYF. Written as DNA, the CDR3 is TGTGCCTGGAGTGTAGGGGGCGAGCAGTACTTC.

This rearrangement joins TRBV7-2 to TRBJ2-7, with TRBD1 as a possible D gene (5 bases). Trimming took off 2 bases at V and 0 bases at J, with 17 bases between the two ends. CDR1 and CDR2 from the germline V gene are SGHTA and FQGNSA. CDR3 size: 17 residues. The CDR3, as DNA: TGTGCCAGCAGCTTACGCAGGGATAGGGGCCTCTCCTACGAGCAGTACTTC. Its protein is CASSLRRDRGLSYEQYF.

The chain couples TRBV2 to TRBJ1-2; TRBD1 agrees at 7 bases. The CDR3 has 16 amino acids. Trimming at V came to 6 bases and at J to 2 bases, leaving 12 bases not matched to a gene. Germline-derived CDR1 and CDR2 are SNHLY and FYNNEI. The CDR3 loop reads CASSENFLQGNYGYTF. CDR3 nucleotide sequence: TGTGCCAGCAGCGAAAACTTTCTACAGGGGAACTATGGCTACACCTTC.

The genes are TRBV9 and TRBJ2-5, with TRBD2 identical over 12 bases. This CDR3 has 18 residues. J gave up 0 bases and V 0 bases, and 6 bases lay outside the gene matches. Germline V lookup: CDR1 SGDLS, CDR2 YYNGEE. The CDR3 spells CASSVVPSGGGYQETQYF. For the CDR3, the DNA is TGTGCCAGCAGCGTAGTACCTAGCGGGGGGGGGTACCAAGAGACCCAGTACTTC.

The chain uses TRBV19 and TRBJ2-6; D is unresolved. V was cut by 7 bases and J by 3 bases, with 16 bases left in between. Germline assignment: CDR1 LNHDA and CDR2 SQIVND (reference sequence). The CDR3 totals 16 residues. This chain's CDR3 is CASTNKEFGGANVLTF. The DNA of the CDR3 is TGTGCCAGTACAAATAAGGAGTTTGGTGGGGCCAACGTCCTGACTTTC.

The V call is TRBV11-2, the J call TRBJ2-2; TRBD2 matches 9 bases. CDR3 length: 16 amino acids. After removal of 2 bases from V and 5 bases from J, the junction contained 6 bases not matched to a gene. CDR1 and CDR2 (germline): SGHAT, FQNNGV. CDR3 in DNA: TGTGCCAGCAGCTTACAAGCGGGGGGCTATACCGGGGAGCTGTTTTTT. It yields the protein CASSLQAGGYTGELFF.

Note on this clone: Other DNA sequences in the sample encode the same CDR3. V and J are TRBV7-3 and TRBJ2-3; D is unresolved. This CDR3 is 13 amino acids long. V lost 3 bases and J 1 base, leaving 5 bases between the germline ends. Germline CDR1 SGHTA, CDR2 FQGTGA. The CDR3 reads CASSFQGTDTQYF. The DNA for the CDR3 is TGTGCCAGCAGCTTTCAGGGCACAGATACGCAGTATTTT. Full variable domain (rest looked up from reference TRBV7-3 and TRBJ2-3): GAGVSQTPSNKVTEKGKYVELRCDPISGHTALYWYRQSLGQGPEFLIYFQGTGAADDSGLPNDRFFAVRPEGSVSTLKIQRTERGDSAVYLCASSFQGTDTQYFGPGTRLTVL.

This clone was counted once. The rearrangement links TRBV10-3 to TRBJ1-2; possible D gene TRBD1, 5 bases. The CDR3 extends over 14 amino acids. Trimming removed 2 bases at V and 6 bases at J, with 13 bases between. CDR1 and CDR2 (germline): ENHRY, SYGVKD. For the CDR3, the DNA is TGTGCCATCAGTGAGCAGGGAGGGGCGAATGGCTACACCTTC. Translating it yields CAISEQGGANGYTF.

The CDR3: CASSIGEPTTAEAFF. CDR3 DNA: TGTGCCAGTAGTATAGGGGAACCGACGACAGCTGAAGCTTTCTTT. The V gene is TRBV19, the J gene TRBJ1-1; D might be TRBD1 (5 bases). The CDR3 is made up of 15 amino acids. CDR1 and CDR2 from the germline V gene are LNHDA and SQIVND (reference sequence). V dropped 1 base and J dropped 6 bases, with 15 bases sitting between them.

V and J are TRBV20-1 and TRBJ2-3; the match to TRBD2 covers 7 bases. Germline V gives CDR1 DFQATT, CDR2 SNEGSKA (reference sequence). The V segment lost 5 bases and the J segment 14 bases; nucleotides outside the gene matches: 1. The CDR3 totals 8 residues. CDR3 region: CSAWGGYF. CDR3 DNA sequence: TGCAGTGCTTGGGGGGGGTATTTT.

The chain combines TRBV5-4 with TRBJ1-4, with D possibly TRBD1 on 6 matching bases. V was clipped by 2 bases and J by 8 bases, with 13 bases between them. Germline assignment: CDR1 SGHNT and CDR2 YYREEE (reference sequence). This CDR3 has 14 residues. Written as DNA, the CDR3 is TGTGCCAGCAGCTTCGCAGGGGCTCGAGAAAAACTGTTTTTT. It encodes CASSFAGAREKLFF.

The V gene is TRBV4-1, the J gene TRBJ2-7; the match to TRBD2 covers 10 bases. With 4 bases clipped from V and 0 bases from J, the junction kept 3 bases outside the gene matches. The CDR3 sequence is 15 residues long. Per germline, CDR1 MGHRA and CDR2 YSYEKL. CDR3 residues: CASSLSGGDSYEQYF. The DNA of the CDR3 is TGCGCCAGCAGCCTCAGCGGGGGGGACTCCTACGAGCAGTACTTC.